The sequence of this T cell receptor (beta chain) was determined in a study of blood T cell repertoires in COVID-19. TCRdb keeps only in-frame clones here, not all; method: immunoSEQ multiplex PCR. The data contain 140,000 to 150,000 clones, roughly 88% of them singletons. The V gene's germline CDR1 is ENHRY and CDR2 SYGVKD. The CDR3 runs 15 residues. V shed 7 bases, J shed 0 bases, and the junction held 8 bases outside the gene matches. Sequencing was performed on peripheral blood. The chain joins TRBV10-3 to TRBJ1-1; TRBD1 aligns across 7 bases. The receptor comes from a woman aged 50 to 65 with acute or convalescent COVID-19. CDR3 in DNA: TGTGCCATCAACCCTCGGGACAGAGTGAACACTGAAGCTTTCTTT. Encoded protein: CAINPRDRVNTEAFF.